The text below deals with one TCR beta chain. What it recognizes is unknown. These data come from a study of post-analysis software for immune sequencing data. Study-wide points: Roughly 5 TRBV segments, TRBV5-6, TRBV5-1 and TRBV20-1 among them, were found more frequent in patients than controls. By F measure, samples from a shared preparation batch strongly co-clustered.

This CDR3 contains 16 residues. Deletions cut 0 bases from V and 4 bases from J, with 16 bases between. Germline values: CDR1 MGHRA, CDR2 YSYEKL. Prepared libraries of TCR beta cDNA carried unique molecular identifiers. Researchers reported roughly 0.5 million cDNA molecules coming from around 1 to 10 million T cells. TCRdb reprocessed the PCR reads with MiXCR, giving one entry per CDR3 protein. The sample holds 430,000 or so distinct CDR3 sequences, approximately 37% seen once. The source is a girl aged 2-10 years with multiple sclerosis. Sequencing was performed on blood. V is TRBV4-1 and J is TRBJ2-7, with D perhaps TRBD1 (5 bases). This chain's CDR3 is CASSQEPERGPYEQYF. DNA of the CDR3: TGCGCCAGCAGCCAAGAACCCGAAAGGGGCCCTTACGAGCAGTACTTC.